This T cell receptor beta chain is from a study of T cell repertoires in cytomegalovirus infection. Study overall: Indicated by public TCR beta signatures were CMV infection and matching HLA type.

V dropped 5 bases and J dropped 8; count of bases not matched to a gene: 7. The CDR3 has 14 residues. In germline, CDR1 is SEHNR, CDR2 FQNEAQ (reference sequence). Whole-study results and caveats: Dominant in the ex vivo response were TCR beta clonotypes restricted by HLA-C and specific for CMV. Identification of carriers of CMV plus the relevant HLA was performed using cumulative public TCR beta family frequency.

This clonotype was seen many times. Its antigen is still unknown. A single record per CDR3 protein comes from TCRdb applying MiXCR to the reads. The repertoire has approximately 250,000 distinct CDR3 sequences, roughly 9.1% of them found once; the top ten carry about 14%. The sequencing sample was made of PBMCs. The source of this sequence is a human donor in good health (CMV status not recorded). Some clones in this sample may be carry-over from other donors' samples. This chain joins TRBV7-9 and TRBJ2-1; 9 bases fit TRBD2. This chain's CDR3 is CASSRSGGTDEQFF. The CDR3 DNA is TGTGCCAGCAGCCGAAGCGGGGGGACCGATGAGCAGTTCTTC.